This TCR beta chain was sequenced during a study of blood T cell repertoires in COVID-19. The repertoire was sequenced with immunoSEQ multiplex PCR; TCRdb's copy has only in-frame clones and lacks some. The sample yields about 400,000 clones, less than 90% seen once. Germline V gives CDR1 SGHRS, CDR2 YFSETQ. The length of the CDR3 is 14 residues. Losses at the gene ends were 3 bases for V and 1 base for J; bases not matched to a gene: 1. Material: peripheral blood. This clonotype was obtained from a woman aged 60-75 years with COVID-19, enrolled during active disease. The chain carries TRBV5-1 and TRBJ2-7; 10 bases align to TRBD2. CDR3 DNA: TGCGCCAGCAGCTCTAGCGGGGGATCCTACGAGCAGTACTTC. It is translated as CASSSSGGSYEQYF.